This T cell receptor beta chain was documented in a study of blood T cell repertoires in COVID-19. Study-level information: Samples representing acute and convalescent COVID-19 were sourced from the United States, Italy and Spain. PBMCs, B-cell-depleted T cells, or T cells were the source of the cDNA or gDNA that made up the material.

In the study's own analysis: Reference gene primer amplification gave nucleated cell count estimates. Assay used: immunoSEQ multiplex PCR; TCRdb lists only in-frame clones, some missing. That table supplies the V and J calls and clone size; D and trimming were determined from the DNA. The sample holds 95,000 to 110,000 clones, roughly 90% seen once. After removal of 8 bases from V and 4 bases from J, the junction contained 15 bases not matched to a gene. The CDR3 runs to 16 residues. Looked up from germline, CDR1 is MNHEY and CDR2 is SMNVEV (reference sequence). This clone was counted between two and nine times.

This TCR was recovered from a man aged 35-49 years with active or convalescent COVID-19. The gene calls are TRBV27 and TRBJ2-5; 8 bases are a match to TRBD1. Sequencing was done on a sample of peripheral blood. The CDR3 bases are TGTGCCAGCCGGGACAGGTTCAGGGGTTCCGCAGAGACCCAGTACTTC. It translates to CASRDRFRGSAETQYF.